The T cell receptor (beta chain) under discussion was sequenced for a study of blood T cell repertoires in COVID-19. Those enrolled, adults aged about 18 to 89 years, came from fewer than 25 US areas. Germline V gene sequence: CDR1 LGHDT, CDR2 YNNKEL (reference sequence). J was trimmed by 5 bases and V by 1 base; bases with no gene match: 12. The CDR3 covers 17 residues. Study processing details: Using reference gene primer amplification, nucleated cell counts were estimated. Assay: immunoSEQ multiplex PCR; the TCRdb copy retains only in-frame clones and omits some. V and J calls and clone size are as listed in that table; D and trimming were resolved from the DNA. The top ten hold 3.4% of the sample, which has roughly 130,000 clones, around four fifths seen once.

The TCR originated in a woman in her 50s with acute COVID-19. This chain joins TRBV3-1 (or the pseudogene TRBV3-2) and TRBJ2-7; 9 positions agree with TRBD1. Material for sequencing was PBMCs or T cells enriched from blood (not recorded which). Here the CDR3 DNA reads TGTGCCAGCAGCCAAGGGGGATGGGGGACAGGGTCTAACGAGCAGTACTTC. Its translation: CASSQGGWGTGSNEQYF.